The sequence of this T cell receptor (beta chain) was determined in a study of blood T cell repertoires in COVID-19. Produced via immunoSEQ multiplex PCR; TCRdb's table is partial and in-frame only. The repertoire includes fewer than 300,000 clones, around 89% of them detected once, and roughly 1.2% sits in the top ten. This CDR3 spans 14 amino acids. Between the trimmed V and J ends, which lost 0 bases and 8 bases, there was a span of 9 bases. The germline V gene has CDR1 SGHRS and CDR2 YFSETQ. This receptor was identified in a woman in her thirties or forties with acute COVID-19. This chain joins TRBV5-1 and TRBJ1-6, with D perhaps TRBD1 (5 bases). Sequencing used PBMCs or T cells enriched from blood (not recorded which). The DNA of the CDR3 is TGCGCCAGCAGCTTGGGACAGAATCATTCACCCCTCCACTTT. This sequence encodes CASSLGQNHSPLHF.